One sample yielded the 21 T cell receptor beta chains listed below, sequenced in a study of blood T cell repertoires in COVID-19. Assay: immunoSEQ multiplex PCR; the TCRdb copy retains only in-frame clones and omits some. Of about 170,000 clones listed, around 90% were seen once; the top ten hold roughly 5%. The sample consisted of peripheral blood. These receptors were collected from a man between 18 and 29 years old with COVID-19, enrolled during active disease.

V gene TRBV19 combines with J gene TRBJ2-7, with TRBD1 matching 9 bases. CDR1 is LNHDA and CDR2 is SQIVND in the germline V gene (reference sequence). Trimming at V came to 5 bases and at J to 7 bases, leaving 9 bases not matched to a gene. This CDR3 spans 14 amino acids. Here the CDR3 reads CASSPGDRDFEQYF. The CDR3 DNA reads as TGTGCCAGTAGTCCAGGGGACAGGGACTTTGAGCAGTACTTC.

The chain is built from TRBV7-8 and TRBJ2-7; 8 bases are shared with TRBD2. Germline CDR1 is SGHVS and CDR2 is FQNEAQ. The CDR3 has 15 amino acids. With 4 bases clipped from V and 2 bases from J, the junction kept 7 bases outside the gene matches. The CDR3 here is CASSSKRELAYEQYF. In DNA form, the CDR3 reads TGTGCCAGCAGCTCCAAGCGGGAGCTCGCCTACGAGCAGTACTTC.

The rearrangement links TRBV7-2 to TRBJ2-1, with TRBD2 identical over 10 bases. J lost 7 bases, V lost 5 bases, and 14 bases had no gene match. The CDR3 consists of 17 residues. Germline lookup yields CDR1 SGHTA and CDR2 FQGNSA. CDR3 nucleotides: TGTGCCAGCAGCCTCGCTAGCGGGAGCCCGAGGTTGAATGAGCAGTTCTTC. It yields the protein CASSLASGSPRLNEQFF.

The chain carries TRBV7-2 and TRBJ2-1, with TRBD1 identical over 9 bases. Germline assignment: CDR1 SGHTA and CDR2 FQGNSA. This CDR3 comprises 15 residues. V was pared by 5 bases and J by 9 bases, with 11 bases of the junction left unmatched. The CDR3 is CASSPWYGTGSEQFF. As DNA, the CDR3 is TGTGCCAGCAGCCCTTGGTACGGGACAGGGAGTGAGCAGTTCTTC.

This sequence joins TRBV19 and TRBJ2-2; D gene unclear. Germline loops: CDR1 LNHDA, CDR2 SQIVND (reference sequence). Deletions cut 3 bases from V and 3 bases from J, with 11 bases between. The CDR3 has 15 amino acids. The CDR3 loop reads CASSIFGLDTGELFF. The CDR3 DNA reads as TGTGCCAGTAGTATCTTCGGTCTAGACACCGGGGAGCTGTTTTTT.

This chain uses TRBV5-4 with TRBJ2-5; D remains unclear. CDR1 SGHNT and CDR2 YYREEE come from the germline V gene (reference sequence). V lost 2 bases and J 4 bases, leaving 18 bases between the germline ends. The CDR3 loop spans 16 amino acids. The CDR3 spells CASSFVARIGPETQYF. For the CDR3, the DNA is TGTGCCAGCAGCTTTGTAGCCCGCATCGGTCCAGAGACCCAGTACTTC.

The chain couples TRBV27 to TRBJ2-5, with TRBD2 identical over 13 bases. CDR3 length: 18 amino acids. Per germline, CDR1 MNHEY and CDR2 SMNVEV (reference sequence). The ends lost 10 bases at V and 0 bases at J; junction bases unmatched: 14. The CDR3 spells CATMQRKLAGGHQETQYF. The CDR3 DNA is TGTGCCACCATGCAGCGTAAACTAGCGGGAGGGCACCAAGAGACCCAGTACTTC.

The CDR3 region is CASSLPSGTETGTDTQYF. CDR3 coding DNA: TGTGCCAGCAGCCTACCTAGCGGGACTGAAACTGGCACAGATACGCAGTATTTT. This rearrangement joins TRBV3-1 (or the pseudogene TRBV3-2) to TRBJ2-3; 9 bases are a match to TRBD2. Trimming removed 4 bases from V and 1 base from J; junction bases left unmatched: 12. Germline lookup yields CDR1 LGHDT and CDR2 YNNKEL (reference sequence). CDR3 length: 18 amino acids.

The chain recombines TRBV11-2 with TRBJ2-7, with D maybe TRBD2 (5 bases). Trimming took 5 bases from V and 4 from J, leaving 12 bases between them. The CDR3 is made up of 13 amino acids. Germline CDR1 SGHAT, CDR2 FQNNGV. CDR3 protein: CASSPRTVYEQYF. The CDR3 DNA sequence: TGTGCCAGCAGCCCGCGGACTGTATACGAGCAGTACTTC.

The chain is built from TRBV11-2 and TRBJ2-5; 11 nucleotides agree with TRBD2. CDR3 length: 17 amino acids. Germline CDR1 SGHAT, CDR2 FQNNGV. Losses at the gene ends were 5 bases for V and 5 bases for J; bases not matched to a gene: 13. The CDR3 DNA reads TGTGCCAGCAGCATGGTATATAGCGGGAGGGCCATTGAGACCCAGTACTTC. Its protein product is CASSMVYSGRAIETQYF.

As concerns this clone: At one boundary the junction diverges from the germline segment, which might be a read error. The chain couples TRBV4-1 to TRBJ2-1; D is possibly TRBD1 (5 bases). CDR1 and CDR2 (germline): MGHRA, YSYEKL. CDR3 length equals 16 residues. This chain's CDR3 is CASSHPQGRSYNEKFF. In nucleotides, the CDR3 is TGCGCCAGCAGCCATCCCCAGGGTAGGTCCTACAATGAGAAGTTCTTC.

This rearrangement joins TRBV10-3 to TRBJ1-6; weak D call: TRBD1 (6 bases). The V gene's germline CDR1 is ENHRY and CDR2 SYGVKD. V was cut by 2 bases and J by 5 bases, with 7 bases left in between. CDR3 size: 14 residues. CDR3 in DNA: TGTGCCATCAGTGAGACAGGGAATAATTCACCCCTCCACTTT. Translated, it gives CAISETGNNSPLHF.

The chain joins TRBV5-6 to TRBJ1-1; no clear D gene. The CDR3 runs 13 residues. Per the germline V gene, CDR1 is SGHDT and CDR2 is YYEEEE. V was shortened by 2 bases and J by 4 bases, with 9 bases between the two germline ends. The CDR3 reads CASSFGGLTEAFF. The CDR3 DNA follows: TGTGCCAGCAGCTTTGGAGGGCTCACTGAAGCTTTCTTT.

The sample holds a few counts of this clone. V gene TRBV3-1 (or the pseudogene TRBV3-2) combines with J gene TRBJ1-1; D gene ambiguous. V lost 2 bases to trimming and J lost 9 bases, with 13 bases between them. The CDR3 has 13 residues. Germline V CDR1 and CDR2: LGHDT, YNNKEL (reference sequence). CDR3: CASSQHPPGKAFF. The CDR3 DNA is TGTGCCAGCAGCCAACATCCTCCCGGGAAAGCTTTCTTT.

The rearrangement uses TRBV7-2 and TRBJ2-7, with TRBD2 matching 8 bases. Germline CDR1 reads SGHTA; CDR2 reads FQGNSA. There are 15 residues in the CDR3. V shed 7 bases, J shed 1 base, and the junction held 9 bases outside the gene matches. CDR3 loop: CASTLGLGGSYEQYF. The CDR3 nucleotides read TGTGCCAGCACCCTGGGACTAGGGGGTTCCTACGAGCAGTACTTC.

This rearrangement joins TRBV7-9 to TRBJ2-2; D not certain. Germline CDR1 and CDR2: SEHNR and FQNEAQ (reference sequence). The V end lost 5 bases, the J end lost 2 bases, and 3 bases lay between the germline ends. The CDR3 has 12 amino acids. The CDR3 DNA is TGTGCCAGCAGCCTCAACACCGGGGAGCTGTTTTTT. Its protein is CASSLNTGELFF.

This chain joins TRBV6-5 and TRBJ2-7, with a tentative D call TRBD2 (5 bases). Trimming stripped 5 bases from V and 0 bases from J, with 8 bases between. This CDR3 region has 13 residues. The germline CDR1 and CDR2 sequences are MNHEY and SVGAGI. DNA for the CDR3: TGTGCCAGCAGTAGGACTTCCTCCTACGAGCAGTACTTC. Protein sequence: CASSRTSSYEQYF.

This clone was seen a handful of times. The gene calls are TRBV7-9 and TRBJ2-7; 11 positions agree with TRBD2. From germline, CDR1 is SEHNR and CDR2 FQNEAQ (reference sequence). Losses at the gene ends were 4 bases for V and 3 bases for J; bases not matched to a gene: 8. The CDR3 loop spans 16 amino acids. The CDR3 protein is CASSSNGTSGIYEQYF. Here the CDR3 DNA reads TGTGCCAGCAGCTCAAACGGGACTAGCGGAATCTACGAGCAGTACTTC. Variable domain in full (rest from reference TRBV7-9 and TRBJ2-7): DTGVSQNPRHKITKRGQNVTFRCDPISEHNRLYWYRQTLGQGPEFLTYFQNEAQLEKSRLLSDRFSAERPKGSFSTLEIQRTEQGDSAMYLCASSSNGTSGIYEQYFGPGTRLTVT.

This clone was counted a single time. V usage is TRBV7-8 and J usage is TRBJ1-1; 7 positions agree with TRBD1. Germline-derived CDR1 and CDR2 are SGHVS and FQNEAQ. V shed 5 bases and J 1 base; nucleotides not matched to a gene: 1. This CDR3 spans 13 amino acids. CDR3 sequence (DNA): TGTGCCAGCAGCCGGGACAGGAACACTGAAGCTTTCTTT. It encodes CASSRDRNTEAFF. Supplemented by reference TRBV7-8 and TRBJ1-1, the full variable domain reads GAGVSQSPRYKVAKRGQDVALRCDPISGHVSLFWYQQALGQGPEFLTYFQNEAQLDKSGLPSDRFFAERPEGSVSTLKIQRTQQEDSAVYLCASSRDRNTEAFFGQGTRLTVV.

As DNA, the CDR3 is TGTGCCAGCAGCTTAAGGGATGACAGGGGTTACGAGCAGTACTTC. This translates into CASSLRDDRGYEQYF. This rearrangement joins TRBV7-2 to TRBJ2-7; 8 nucleotides match TRBD1. Germline loops: CDR1 SGHTA, CDR2 FQGNSA. The trim removed 2 bases at V and 4 bases at J, leaving 7 bases unmatched. The CDR3 sequence is 15 residues long. The whole variable domain, filled in from reference TRBV7-2 and TRBJ2-7, reads GAGVSQSPSNKVTEKGKDVELRCDPISGHTALYWYRQSLGQGLEFLIYFQGNSAPDKSGLPSDRFSAERTGGSVSTLTIQRTQQEDSAVYLCASSLRDDRGYEQYFGPGTRLTVT.

This clone appeared a single time. One end of the junction fails to match germline, which may point to a read error. The V and J genes are TRBV29-1 and TRBJ1-4; D is ambiguous. Germline lookup yields CDR1 SQVTM and CDR2 ANQGSEA. The CDR3 sequence is 15 residues long. CDR3 protein: CSVVVIGIVDEKLLF. CDR3 DNA: TGCAGCGTCGTCGTCATCGGGATTGTCGATGAAAAACTGCTTTTT.